The TCR beta chain under discussion was sequenced for a study of cytomegalovirus exposure and HLA in healthy donors. Broader study findings: Most TCR sequences were uncommon, yet certain public TCRs appeared in many donors. Earlier findings revealed that most TCR beta V segments proved productive either about 87% or about 30% of the time.

To note about this clone: Its antigen is not identified.

J was trimmed by 4 bases and V by 6 bases; bases with no gene match: 16. The CDR3 extends over 16 amino acids. The germline V gene has CDR1 GTSNPN and CDR2 SVGIG (reference sequence). 13 Jbeta primers and 60 Vbeta primers were used for the PCR. Clones were read by immunoSEQ multiplex PCR, and TCRdb kept only the in-frame ones, dropping some. This listing includes more than 45,000 clones. The TCR sequence derives from a woman in her twenties or thirties in good health and CMV-seropositive. What was sequenced was PBMCs. V usage is TRBV30 and J usage is TRBJ2-7, with TRBD2 identical over 9 bases. DNA of the CDR3: TGTGCCTGCAGCGGATGGGTAGCGGGAGTTTCGTACGAGCAGTACTTC. Protein product: CACSGWVAGVSYEQYF.